This T cell receptor beta chain is from a study of blood T cell repertoires in COVID-19. Overall study: From T cells, B-cell-depleted T cells, or PBMCs came the material, which was cDNA or gDNA.

In the authors' methods: Amplification with reference gene primers provided the estimates of nucleated cell counts. Using immunoSEQ multiplex PCR, the repertoire was profiled, and TCRdb retains in-frame clones only, with some absent. V and J calls and clone size are copied from that table; D and trimming were computed from the DNA. The table has about 74,000 clones, 84% seen once. A remark on this clone: Mismatch with germline at one junction end may stem from a read error.

The clonotype was recovered from a man aged 70-80 years with acute or convalescent COVID-19. Specimen: peripheral blood.

CDR3 nucleotide sequence: TGTGCCAGCAGTGCCTACGACTTC. Translating it yields CASSAYDF. The rearrangement joins TRBV2 to TRBJ2-5; D call uncertain. The CDR3 length is 8 residues. Germline V gene data show CDR1 as SNHLY and CDR2 as FYNNEI.